The 13 T cell receptor beta chains below were found in one sample sequenced in a study of PD-1 blockade in classical Hodgkin lymphoma. Patients all relapsed after autologous stem cell transplantation, and there was variation in brentuximab vedotin exposure. Profiling relied on immunoSEQ multiplex PCR, and the TCRdb table lists in-frame clones only, not all of them. The table has about 76,000 clones, about nine tenths seen once; the top ten hold about 20%. Sequenced here: peripheral blood mononuclear cells (PBMCs), sampled at baseline. These receptors came from a human donor with classical Hodgkin lymphoma.

The chain employs TRBV7-2 and TRBJ2-2; no reliable D call. V was clipped by 4 bases and J by 3 bases, with 9 bases between them. The CDR3 contains 14 residues. Germline values: CDR1 SGHTA, CDR2 FQGNSA. The CDR3 nucleotides are TGTGCCAGCAGCTCCGACACCTACACCGGGGAGCTGTTTTTT. Its translation: CASSSDTYTGELFF.

The chain is built from TRBV6-1 and TRBJ1-5, with D unclear. The germline gives CDR1 MNHNS, CDR2 SASEGT. V lost 7 bases to trimming and J lost 7 bases, with 14 bases between them. The CDR3 extends over 13 amino acids. The CDR3 DNA reads as TGTGCCAGCAACCACCCGGACGGGCAGCCCCAGCATTTT. Translated, it gives CASNHPDGQPQHF.

The chain links TRBV2 to TRBJ2-1; no definite D call. The ends were cut back, 8 bases at V and 0 bases at J, with 11 bases in the middle. Germline CDR1 SNHLY, CDR2 FYNNEI. The length of the CDR3 is 14 residues. The CDR3 DNA reads TGTGCCAGCTCCGGGCCGCTCTCCTACAATGAGCAGTTCTTC. Translating it yields CASSGPLSYNEQFF.

The chain uses TRBV4-1 and TRBJ1-1; 8 nucleotides match TRBD1. The CDR3 is 13 amino acids. V lost 5 bases, J lost 6 bases, and 5 bases stayed unmatched. In germline, CDR1 is MGHRA, CDR2 YSYEKL. CDR3 residues: CASSFPGGPEAFF. CDR3 nucleotide sequence: TGCGCCAGCAGCTTCCCAGGGGGCCCTGAAGCTTTCTTT.

For the CDR3, the DNA is TGTGCCAGCAAGAGGACAGGGGGCTTTGAGACCCAGTACTTC. It specifies CASKRTGGFETQYF. The V and J genes are TRBV11-2 and TRBJ2-5; the match to TRBD1 covers 11 bases. Germline lookup yields CDR1 SGHAT and CDR2 FQNNGV. The CDR3 is made up of 14 amino acids. The V gene end was trimmed by 7 bases and the J gene end by 5 bases; junction bases not matched to a gene: 6.

J is TRBJ2-1 and V is TRBV5-1; 8 bases line up with TRBD2. J gave up 7 bases and V 4 bases, and 10 bases lay outside the gene matches. Germline V gives CDR1 SGHRS, CDR2 YFSETQ. The CDR3 sequence is 15 residues long. The chain's CDR3 is CASSISGTRTNEQFF. CDR3 sequence (DNA): TGCGCCAGCAGCATTTCCGGGACTAGGACGAATGAGCAGTTCTTC.

The J gene is TRBJ2-1, the V gene TRBV11-2, with no clear D. This CDR3 has 16 residues. The germline gives CDR1 SGHAT, CDR2 FQNNGV. V was clipped by 5 bases and J by 3 bases, with 17 bases between them. CDR3 DNA sequence: TGTGCCAGCAGCGTAGTGGAAGACGAAGGCTACAATGAGCAGTTCTTC. It yields the protein CASSVVEDEGYNEQFF.

The J gene is TRBJ1-5, the V gene TRBV7-6, with 10 bases fitting TRBD1. Germline lookup yields CDR1 SGHVS and CDR2 FNYEAQ. V lost 5 bases, J lost 2 bases, and 12 bases stayed unmatched. The CDR3 has 18 residues. CDR3 coding DNA: TGTGCCAGCAGCGTCGGACAGGGGGGACTTCAACGCAATCAGCCCCAGCATTTT. Protein: CASSVGQGGLQRNQPQHF.

The V call is TRBV7-9, the J call TRBJ1-4; tentatively, D is TRBD1 (5 bases). The germline CDR1 and CDR2 sequences are SEHNR and FQNEAQ (reference sequence). There are 15 residues in the CDR3. V was clipped by 8 bases and J by 0 bases, with 13 bases between them. As DNA, the CDR3 is TGTGCCAGCTCCCGAGGGGCAGCAACTAATGAAAAACTGTTTTTT. This gives the protein CASSRGAATNEKLFF.

In this sample, this clone turned up a few times. The chain joins TRBV7-2 to TRBJ1-2; D is ambiguous. V lost 4 bases and J lost 2, with 11 bases in between. This CDR3 is built from 14 residues. Looked up from germline, CDR1 is SGHTA and CDR2 is FQGNSA. The CDR3 protein is CASSSLGRNYGYTF. The CDR3 DNA reads as TGTGCCAGCAGCTCCCTCGGCCGGAACTATGGCTACACCTTC.

V is TRBV4-1 and J is TRBJ1-1; D ambiguous. The CDR3 sequence is 16 residues long. Looked up from germline, CDR1 is MGHRA and CDR2 is YSYEKL. Trimming left V 2 bases short and J 1 base short, with 14 bases between. The CDR3 nucleotides are TGCGCCAGCAGCCAACTAAAGGATTACGGGAACACTGAAGCTTTCTTT. It is translated as CASSQLKDYGNTEAFF.

The chain carries TRBV5-8 and TRBJ2-7; 14 bases are a match to TRBD2. Germline trimming cut 0 bases from V and 7 bases from J; bases unmatched to any gene: 9. This CDR3 has 17 residues. From germline, CDR1 is SGHTS and CDR2 YDEGEE. This CDR3 is CASSLVGLAGVPFEQYF. CDR3 DNA: TGTGCCAGCAGCTTGGTGGGACTAGCGGGAGTTCCTTTTGAGCAGTACTTC.

This clone has a single count. J is TRBJ2-2 and V is TRBV5-1, with D possibly being TRBD2 (6 bases). The CDR3 is made up of 16 amino acids. Trimming took off 0 bases at V and 5 bases at J, with 14 bases between the two ends. CDR1 and CDR2 from the germline V gene are SGHRS and YFSETQ. CDR3 protein: CASSLVSGEGTGELFF. As DNA, the CDR3 is TGCGCCAGCAGCTTGGTTTCGGGAGAGGGGACCGGGGAGCTGTTTTTT.